The T cell receptor beta chain under discussion was sequenced for a study of blood T cell repertoires in COVID-19. The authors' processing: Using reference gene primer amplification, nucleated cell counts were estimated. Only in-frame clones appear in the TCRdb table, and some are missing; sequencing was by immunoSEQ multiplex PCR. V, J and clone size were drawn from that table, and D and trimming were deduced from the DNA. The sample records some 200,000 clones, roughly 90% being singletons. Ages ranged from about 18 to 100 years, with residence in around 24 US areas. All recovered Cohort 3 donors got two negative PCRs, got clearance, or saw symptom resolution. V lost 0 bases and J 6 bases, leaving 22 bases between the germline ends. Germline V gives CDR1 SGHRS, CDR2 YFSETQ. The CDR3 loop spans 17 amino acids.

This TCR derives from a woman aged 25 to 39 who had recovered from COVID-19. The chain recombines TRBV5-1 with TRBJ2-7; D remains unclear. Sequences were obtained from PBMCs or T cells enriched from blood (not recorded which). The CDR3 protein is CASSLDSSRGRLGEQYF. The CDR3 region has the DNA TGCGCCAGCAGCTTGGACTCTTCCCGCGGAAGATTGGGCGAGCAGTACTTC. Complete variable domain (other parts from reference TRBV5-1 and TRBJ2-7): KAGVTQTPRYLIKTRGQQVTLSCSPISGHRSVSWYQQTPGQGLQFLFEYFSETQRNKGNFPGRFSGRQFSNSRSEMNVSTLELGDSALYLCASSLDSSRGRLGEQYFGPGTRLTVT.